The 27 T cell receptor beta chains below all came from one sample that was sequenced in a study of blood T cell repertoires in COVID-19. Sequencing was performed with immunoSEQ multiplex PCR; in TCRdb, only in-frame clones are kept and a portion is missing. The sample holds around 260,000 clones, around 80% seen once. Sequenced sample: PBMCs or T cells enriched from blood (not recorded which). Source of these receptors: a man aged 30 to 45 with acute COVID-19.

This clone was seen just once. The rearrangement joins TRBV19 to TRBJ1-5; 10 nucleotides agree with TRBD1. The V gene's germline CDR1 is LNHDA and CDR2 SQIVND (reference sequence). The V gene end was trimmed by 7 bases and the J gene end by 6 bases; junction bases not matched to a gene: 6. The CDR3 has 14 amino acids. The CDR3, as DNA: TGTGCCAGTATGGGACAGGGGTATAGTCAGCCCCAGCATTTT. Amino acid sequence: CASMGQGYSQPQHF.

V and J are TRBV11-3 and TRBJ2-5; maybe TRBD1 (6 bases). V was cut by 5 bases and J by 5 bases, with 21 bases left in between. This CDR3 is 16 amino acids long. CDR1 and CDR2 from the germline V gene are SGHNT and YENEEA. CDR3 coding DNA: TGTGCCAGCAGCCCAGGGGTTCAGGCCCTGGGGGAGACCCAGTACTTC. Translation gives CASSPGVQALGETQYF.

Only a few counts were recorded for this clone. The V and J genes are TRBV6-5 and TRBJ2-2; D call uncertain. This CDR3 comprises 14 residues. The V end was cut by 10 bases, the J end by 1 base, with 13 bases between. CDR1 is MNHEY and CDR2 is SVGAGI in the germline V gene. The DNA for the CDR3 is TGTGCCACACAACGGAGTCGGAACACCGGGGAGCTGTTTTTT. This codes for CATQRSRNTGELFF.

CDR3 amino acids: CASSIPNTGPETQYF. In DNA form, the CDR3 reads TGTGCCAGTAGTATCCCCAACACAGGGCCGGAGACCCAGTACTTC. This chain uses TRBV19 with TRBJ2-5; the D gene is possibly TRBD1 (6 bases). This CDR3 has 15 residues. Looked up from germline, CDR1 is LNHDA and CDR2 is SQIVND (reference sequence). The ends were cut back, 3 bases at V and 5 bases at J, with 16 bases in the middle.

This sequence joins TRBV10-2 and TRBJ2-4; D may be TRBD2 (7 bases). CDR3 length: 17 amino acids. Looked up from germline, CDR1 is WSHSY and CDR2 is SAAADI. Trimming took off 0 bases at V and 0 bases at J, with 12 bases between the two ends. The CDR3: CASSESGGPGAKNIQYF. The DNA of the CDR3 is TGCGCCAGCAGTGAGTCGGGGGGGCCAGGAGCCAAAAACATTCAGTACTTC.

Here the CDR3 DNA reads TGTGCCAGCCGCGGGACCCTCGCCGGGGAGCTGTTTTTT. It specifies CASRGTLAGELFF. The J gene is TRBJ2-2, the V gene TRBV12-3 or TRBV12-4, with a tentative D call TRBD2 (6 bases). Trimming shortened V by 8 bases and J by 6 bases, and 13 bases separated the two germline ends. This CDR3 has 13 residues.

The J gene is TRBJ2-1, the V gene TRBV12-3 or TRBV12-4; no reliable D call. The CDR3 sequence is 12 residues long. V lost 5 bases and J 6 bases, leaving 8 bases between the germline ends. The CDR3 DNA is TGTGCCAGCAGTGGCGGAAGCAATGAGCAGTTCTTC. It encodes CASSGGSNEQFF.

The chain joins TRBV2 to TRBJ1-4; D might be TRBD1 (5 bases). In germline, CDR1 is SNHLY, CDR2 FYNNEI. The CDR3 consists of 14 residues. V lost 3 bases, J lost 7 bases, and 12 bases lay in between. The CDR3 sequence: CASSEGFGGEKLFF. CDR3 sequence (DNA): TGTGCCAGCAGTGAGGGCTTCGGGGGTGAAAAACTGTTTTTT.

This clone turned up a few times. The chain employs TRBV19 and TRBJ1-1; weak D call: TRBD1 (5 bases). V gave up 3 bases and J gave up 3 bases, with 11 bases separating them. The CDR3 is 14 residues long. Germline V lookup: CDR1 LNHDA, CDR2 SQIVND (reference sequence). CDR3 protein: CASSIKWDYTEAFF. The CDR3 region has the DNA TGTGCCAGTAGTATTAAGTGGGACTACACTGAAGCTTTCTTT. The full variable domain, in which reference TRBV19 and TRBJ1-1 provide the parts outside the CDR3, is DGGITQSPKYLFRKEGQNVTLSCEQNLNHDAMYWYRQDPGQGLRLIYYSQIVNDFQKGDIAEGYSVSREKKESFPLTVTSAQKNPTAFYLCASSIKWDYTEAFFGQGTRLTVV.

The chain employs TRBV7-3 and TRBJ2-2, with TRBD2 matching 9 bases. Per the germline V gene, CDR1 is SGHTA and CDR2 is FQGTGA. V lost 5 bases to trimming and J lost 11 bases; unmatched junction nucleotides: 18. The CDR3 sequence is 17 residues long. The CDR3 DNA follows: TGTGCCAGCAGCACCCTCCGACGAGGAGCGGGAGGCGTTGAGCTGTTTTTT. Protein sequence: CASSTLRRGAGGVELFF.

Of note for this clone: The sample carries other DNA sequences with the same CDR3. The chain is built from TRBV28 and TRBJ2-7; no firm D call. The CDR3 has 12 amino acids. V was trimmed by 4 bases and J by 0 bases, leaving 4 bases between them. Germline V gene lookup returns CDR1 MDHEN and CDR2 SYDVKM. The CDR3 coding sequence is TGTGCCAGCAGTTCCAGCTCCTACGAGCAGTACGTC. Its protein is CASSSSSYEQYV.

CDR3 bases: TGTGCCAGCAGCATCCGCCCTTGGCAGGGGGCGAACACTGAAGCTTTCTTT. Amino acid sequence: CASSIRPWQGANTEAFF. V gene TRBV11-2 combines with J gene TRBJ1-1; TRBD1 matches 8 bases. Germline CDR1 SGHAT, CDR2 FQNNGV. This CDR3 has 17 residues. Unmatched junction bases numbered 12, after V lost 5 bases and J lost 1 base.

CDR3: CASSYEAITRDEQFF. The CDR3, as DNA: TGTGCCAGCAGTTACGAGGCGATTACGAGGGATGAGCAGTTCTTC. J is TRBJ2-1 and V is TRBV6-5; tentative D call: TRBD2 (5 bases). V was trimmed by 2 bases and J by 8 bases, leaving 16 bases between them. The CDR3 is 15 amino acids. CDR1 MNHEY and CDR2 SVGAGI come from the germline V gene.

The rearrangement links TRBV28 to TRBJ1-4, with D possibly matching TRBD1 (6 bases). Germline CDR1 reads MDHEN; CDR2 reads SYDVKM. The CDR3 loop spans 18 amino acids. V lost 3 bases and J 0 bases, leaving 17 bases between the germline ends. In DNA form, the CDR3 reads TGTGCCAGCAGTTTCCTCGACAGGAACCGCGCAACTAATGAAAAACTGTTTTTT. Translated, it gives CASSFLDRNRATNEKLFF.

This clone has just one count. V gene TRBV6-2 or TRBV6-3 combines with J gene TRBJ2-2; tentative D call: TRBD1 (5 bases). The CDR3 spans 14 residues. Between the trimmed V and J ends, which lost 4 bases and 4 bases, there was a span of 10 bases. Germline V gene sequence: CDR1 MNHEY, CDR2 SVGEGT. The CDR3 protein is CASSWGSLTGELFF. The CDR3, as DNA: TGTGCCAGCAGTTGGGGCAGCCTCACCGGGGAGCTGTTTTTT.

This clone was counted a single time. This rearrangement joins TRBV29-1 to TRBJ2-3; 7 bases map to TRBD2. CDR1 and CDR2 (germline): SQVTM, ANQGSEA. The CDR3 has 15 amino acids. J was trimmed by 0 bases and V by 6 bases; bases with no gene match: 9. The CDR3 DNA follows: TGCAGCGTCCTCCCGAGCGGGGCTAGCACAGATACGCAGTATTTT. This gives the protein CSVLPSGASTDTQYF.

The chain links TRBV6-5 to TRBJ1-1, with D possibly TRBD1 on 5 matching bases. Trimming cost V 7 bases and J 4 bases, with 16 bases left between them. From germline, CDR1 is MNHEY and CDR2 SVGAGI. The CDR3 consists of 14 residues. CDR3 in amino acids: CASTTQPGITEAFF. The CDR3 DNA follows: TGTGCCAGCACTACTCAGCCAGGGATCACTGAAGCTTTCTTT.

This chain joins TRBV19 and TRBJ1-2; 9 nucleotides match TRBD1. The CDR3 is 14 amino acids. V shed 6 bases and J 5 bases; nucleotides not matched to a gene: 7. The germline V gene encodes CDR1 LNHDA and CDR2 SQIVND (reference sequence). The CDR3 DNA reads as TGTGCCAGTAGGGCTGCGGACAGGGGTTATGGCTACACCTTC. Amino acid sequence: CASRAADRGYGYTF.

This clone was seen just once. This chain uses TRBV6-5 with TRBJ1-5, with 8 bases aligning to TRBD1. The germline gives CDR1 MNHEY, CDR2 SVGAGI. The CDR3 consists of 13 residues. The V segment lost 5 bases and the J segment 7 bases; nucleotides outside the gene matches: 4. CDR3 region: CASSPDRVQPQHF. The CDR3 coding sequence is TGTGCCAGCAGTCCGGACAGGGTCCAGCCCCAGCATTTT.

The CDR3 sequence: CASLGQGQNTEAFF. In nucleotides, the CDR3 is TGTGCCAGTTTGGGACAGGGTCAGAACACTGAAGCTTTCTTT. The J gene is TRBJ1-1, the V gene TRBV5-4, with 9 nucleotides matching TRBD1. CDR1 is SGHNT, CDR2 YYREEE, per germline (reference sequence). V lost 8 bases to trimming and J lost 1 base; unmatched junction nucleotides: 6. This CDR3 is built from 14 residues. Based on the CDR3 plus reference TRBV5-4 and TRBJ1-1, the full variable domain is ETGVTQSPTHLIKTRGQQVTLRCSSQSGHNTVSWYQQALGQGPQFIFQYYREEENGRGNFPPRFSGLQFPNYSSELNVNALELDDSALYLCASLGQGQNTEAFFGQGTRLTVV.

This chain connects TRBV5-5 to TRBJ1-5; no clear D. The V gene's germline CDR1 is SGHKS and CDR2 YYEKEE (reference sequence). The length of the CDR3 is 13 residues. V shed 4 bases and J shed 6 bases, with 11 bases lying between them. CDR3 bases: TGTGCCAGCAGCCCCCCAGGAGGTCAGCCCCAGCATTTT. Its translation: CASSPPGGQPQHF.

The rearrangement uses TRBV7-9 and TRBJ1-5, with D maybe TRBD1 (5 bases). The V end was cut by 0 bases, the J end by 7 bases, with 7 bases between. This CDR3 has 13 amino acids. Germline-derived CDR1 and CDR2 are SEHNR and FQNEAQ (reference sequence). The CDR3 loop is CASSLAGAQPQHF. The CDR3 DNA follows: TGTGCCAGCAGCTTAGCAGGGGCCCAGCCCCAGCATTTT.

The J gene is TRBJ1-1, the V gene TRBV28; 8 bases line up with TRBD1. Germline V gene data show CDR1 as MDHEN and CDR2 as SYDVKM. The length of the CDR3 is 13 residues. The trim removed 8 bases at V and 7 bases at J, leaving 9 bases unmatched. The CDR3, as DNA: TGTGCCAGCGGTATCGACAGGGGTCTTGAAGCTTTCTTT. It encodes CASGIDRGLEAFF.

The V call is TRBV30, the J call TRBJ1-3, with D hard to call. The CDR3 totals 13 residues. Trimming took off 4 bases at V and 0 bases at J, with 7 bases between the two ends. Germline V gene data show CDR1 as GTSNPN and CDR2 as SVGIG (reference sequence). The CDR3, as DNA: TGTGCCTGGACCATTCACTCTGGAAACACCATATATTTT. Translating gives CAWTIHSGNTIYF.

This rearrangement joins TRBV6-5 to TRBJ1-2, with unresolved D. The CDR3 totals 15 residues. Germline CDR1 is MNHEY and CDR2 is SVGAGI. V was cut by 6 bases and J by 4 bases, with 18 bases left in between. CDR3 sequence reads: CASRPYSTSFYGYTF. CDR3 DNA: TGTGCCAGCAGACCCTACAGTACCTCTTTCTATGGCTACACCTTC.

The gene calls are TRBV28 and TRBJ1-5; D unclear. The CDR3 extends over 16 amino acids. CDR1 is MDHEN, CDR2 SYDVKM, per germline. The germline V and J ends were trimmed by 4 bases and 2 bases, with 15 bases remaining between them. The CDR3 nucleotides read TGTGCCAGCAGTTCAAACTTGGGGAGGGGCAATCAGCCCCAGCATTTT. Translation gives CASSSNLGRGNQPQHF.

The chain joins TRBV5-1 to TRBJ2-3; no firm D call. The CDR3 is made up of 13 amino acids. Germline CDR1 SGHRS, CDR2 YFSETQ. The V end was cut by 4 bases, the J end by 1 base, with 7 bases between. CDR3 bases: TGCGCCAGCAGCACCGAGGGCACAGATACGCAGTATTTT. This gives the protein CASSTEGTDTQYF.